This TCR beta chain came from a study of CD8+CD57+ T cells in acquired aplastic anemia (dated by TCRdb to about 2018). Some background on the complete study: On average, sorted CD4+ and CD8+ cells yielded around 3.4 ug of extracted DNA, with a range of 0.2 to 27.4 ug. A CD8+CD57+ expansion meant a frequency higher than the mean frequency seen in healthy subjects. Overall results and qualifications from the work: Patients and healthy controls showed no significant difference in CD8+ Simpson's diversity (P=0.060). Although 25 to 30 CD8+ CDR3 sequences were shared by patients and controls, these sequences appeared highly expressed in patients and within the immunodominant clones of patients.

The patients picked for sequencing were ones in whom flow cytometry had shown an expansion of CD8+CD57+ cells. Every patient had severe acquired aplastic anemia, diagnosed using the International Study of Aplastic Anemia and Agranulocytosis and Camitta criteria. At the time blood was sampled, none of the patients had received any therapy. In this study, sorted CD4+ and CD8+ T cells from the blood of healthy subjects and of severe aplastic anemia patients had their TCR repertoires deep-sequenced. In the USA, patient enrollment took place under clinicaltrials.gov protocols 00001620, 01623167, 00001397, 00071045, 00081523 and 00961064. Ficoll-Paque density gradient centrifugation was used to isolate peripheral blood mononuclear cells. Before DNA extraction, CD4+ and CD8+ T cells were sorted with FACS or magnetic beads. Ten or more counts support this clonotype. No antigen is known for it. Base qualities are missing; no much larger clone stands one base away.

Genomic DNA served as template for TCR beta VDJ combination and CDR3 sequence profiling. An Illumina HiSeq 2000 was used for TCR repertoire sequencing. The authors' pipeline ran thus. TRBV/TRBJ rearrangement plots, CDR3 size and DJ length profiles, and Simpson's diversity index were used to assess repertoires. The most abundant DNA sequence in the deep sequencing data was defined as the immunodominant clone. CDR3 amino acid sequences were screened for sharing across subjects and compared with published repertoires and the VDJdb database. TCRdb reworked the public reads: Q25 trimming with fastp, MiXCR clone assembly, productive beta chains retained. Duplicate CDR3 protein sequences are folded into a single record with the most common DNA and genes. TCRdb's processing, not the authors' own work, is the source of the V and J calls. The sample contains fewer than 250,000 distinct CDR3 sequences, about 44% of them found a single time. The ten top clones hold 7% to 10% of the sample.

Specimen: sorted CD4+, CD8+, or CD8+CD57+ T cells (not recorded which) from PBMCs. This receptor was obtained from a human donor with aplastic anemia.

The nucleotides are TGCAGTGCTAGGAAGGACAGGGGCCCTGATCAGCCCCAGCATTTT. It translates to CSARKDRGPDQPQHF. The chain couples TRBV20-1 to TRBJ1-5; 9 bases in the junction line up with TRBD1. From cysteine to phenylalanine, the CDR3 is 15 amino acids long. Left in the record is the CDR3 DNA by itself, 45 bases read in frame from the first base. CDR1 and CDR2 were assigned from the germline V gene (reference sequence) as DFQATT and SNEGSKA. Trimming removed 3 bases from V and 5 bases from J; the gene matches leave 8 bases unexplained.